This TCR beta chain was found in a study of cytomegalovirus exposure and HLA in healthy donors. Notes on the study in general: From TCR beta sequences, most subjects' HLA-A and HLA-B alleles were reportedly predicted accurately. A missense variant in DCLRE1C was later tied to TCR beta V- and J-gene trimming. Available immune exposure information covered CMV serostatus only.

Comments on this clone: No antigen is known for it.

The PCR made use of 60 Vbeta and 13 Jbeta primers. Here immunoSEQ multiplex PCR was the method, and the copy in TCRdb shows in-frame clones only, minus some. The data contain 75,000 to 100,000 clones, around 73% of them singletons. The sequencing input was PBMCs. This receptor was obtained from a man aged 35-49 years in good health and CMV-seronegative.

The CDR3 loop is CAVTVDQPQHF. CDR3 coding DNA: TGTGCCGTAACAGTGGATCAGCCCCAGCATTTT. The chain links TRBV19 to TRBJ1-5; D gene unclear. The CDR3 runs 11 residues. V lost 11 bases and J lost 5, with 10 bases in between. Germline V gene lookup returns CDR1 LNHDA and CDR2 SQIVND (reference sequence).